A selection of T cell receptor beta chains follows, all from one sample in a study of cytomegalovirus exposure and HLA in healthy donors. TCRdb's copy holds only in-frame clones and misses some; the assay was immunoSEQ multiplex PCR. The sample includes around 190,000 clones, about four fifths seen only once; the top ten take 12% to 15%. The sample was PBMCs. Source of these receptors: a woman in her 30s in good health and CMV-seropositive. The CDR3 runs from the conserved cysteine through the conserved F or W. The D gene is left open where the match is weak. Size is stated for part of the rows, as once, few or many counts, or as a class when the clone is expanded.

j_gene: TRBJ1-6; abundance: -; len: 12; d_gene: -; v_gene: TRBV7-9; CDR3nt: TGTGCCAGCAGCTTAGCCGATTCACCCCTCCACTTT; CDR3aa: CASSLADSPLHF
j_gene: TRBJ2-7; abundance: few; len: 15; d_gene: -; v_gene: TRBV29-1; CDR3nt: TGCAGCGTTGAACTTCCCGGGTTCGTCTCCTACGAGCAGTACTTC; CDR3aa: CSVELPGFVSYEQYF
j_gene: TRBJ1-5; abundance: -; len: 13; d_gene: -; v_gene: TRBV29-1; CDR3nt: TGCAGCGTTGGGGAGTATAGCAATCAGCCCCAGCATTTT; CDR3aa: CSVGEYSNQPQHF
j_gene: TRBJ2-3; abundance: -; len: 16; d_gene: -; v_gene: TRBV13; CDR3nt: TGTGCCAGCAGCTTACGGCTATCCACCTTCGGGGATACGCAGTATTTT; CDR3aa: CASSLRLSTFGDTQYF
j_gene: TRBJ2-5; abundance: -; len: 15; d_gene: -; v_gene: TRBV2; CDR3nt: TGTGCCAGCAGTGAAATGGGGCCACAGAGCAAGACCCAGTACTTC; CDR3aa: CASSEMGPQSKTQYF
j_gene: TRBJ2-1; abundance: -; len: 14; d_gene: TRBD2; v_gene: TRBV2; CDR3nt: TGTGCCAGCAGTTCCTCGGGGGGTGCAAATGAGCAGTTCTTC; CDR3aa: CASSSSGGANEQFF
j_gene: TRBJ2-7; abundance: -; len: 14; d_gene: -; v_gene: TRBV27; CDR3nt: TGTGCCAGCAGACCACAGGGTTCCAAGGACGAGCAGTACTTC; CDR3aa: CASRPQGSKDEQYF
j_gene: TRBJ2-2; abundance: -; len: 16; d_gene: -; v_gene: TRBV27; CDR3nt: TGTGCCAGCAGTTTATCCCAGGGCGAGATCGCCGGGGAGCTGTTTTTT; CDR3aa: CASSLSQGEIAGELFF
j_gene: TRBJ2-7; abundance: -; len: 14; d_gene: TRBD1; v_gene: TRBV6-5; CDR3nt: TGTGCCAGCAGACCCGGGACAGGGGGTAGGGAGCAGTACTTC; CDR3aa: CASRPGTGGREQYF
j_gene: TRBJ2-2; abundance: -; len: 16; d_gene: TRBD2; v_gene: TRBV7-3; CDR3nt: TGTGCCAGCAGCTTAGCGGGAGTGAGGAGCAACGGGGAGCTGTTTTTT; CDR3aa: CASSLAGVRSNGELFF
j_gene: TRBJ1-4; abundance: -; len: 13; d_gene: -; v_gene: TRBV6-1; CDR3nt: TGTGCCAGCAGTGACAGGGGTGGGGAAAAACTGTTTTTT; CDR3aa: CASSDRGGEKLFF
j_gene: TRBJ2-5; abundance: -; len: 13; d_gene: -; v_gene: TRBV27; CDR3nt: TGTGCCAGCAGTTTTGGGGGCTGGGAGACCCAGTACTTC; CDR3aa: CASSFGGWETQYF
j_gene: TRBJ1-1; abundance: -; len: 11; d_gene: -; v_gene: TRBV6-1; CDR3nt: TGTGCCAGCGGGAGGGCCACTGAAGCTTTCTTT; CDR3aa: CASGRATEAFF
j_gene: TRBJ2-5; abundance: -; len: 15; d_gene: TRBD1; v_gene: TRBV2; CDR3nt: TGTGCCAGCACCTCGACAGGGTTAAAGGCAGGGACCCAGTACTTC; CDR3aa: CASTSTGLKAGTQYF
j_gene: TRBJ1-6; abundance: -; len: 13; d_gene: -; v_gene: TRBV6-5; CDR3nt: TGTGCCAGCAAGTTAGGGGTAAATTCACCCCTCCACTTT; CDR3aa: CASKLGVNSPLHF
j_gene: TRBJ2-1; abundance: -; len: 13; d_gene: -; v_gene: TRBV11-2; CDR3nt: TGTGCCAGCAGCTTGGCGGGATACAATGAGCAGTTCTTC; CDR3aa: CASSLAGYNEQFF
j_gene: TRBJ2-2; abundance: -; len: 16; d_gene: TRBD1; v_gene: TRBV5-6; CDR3nt: TGTGCCAGCAGCTACGGGACAGGGGGTTTTACCGGGGAGCTGTTTTTT; CDR3aa: CASSYGTGGFTGELFF
j_gene: TRBJ2-7; abundance: -; len: 15; d_gene: -; v_gene: TRBV5-1; CDR3nt: TGCGCCAGCAGCTTCGCCCCGCAGGGCTCCTACGAGCAGTACTTC; CDR3aa: CASSFAPQGSYEQYF
j_gene: TRBJ2-7; abundance: -; len: 16; d_gene: -; v_gene: TRBV5-6; CDR3nt: TGTGCCAGCAGTTCCTTCAGAACAGGGTCCTCCTACGAGCAGTACTTC; CDR3aa: CASSSFRTGSSYEQYF
j_gene: TRBJ1-2; abundance: -; len: 14; d_gene: TRBD1; v_gene: TRBV6-1; CDR3nt: TGTGCCAGCAGTACACCGGGACAGGATCGTGGCTACACCTTC; CDR3aa: CASSTPGQDRGYTF
j_gene: TRBJ2-7; abundance: few; len: 14; d_gene: TRBD1; v_gene: TRBV5-6; CDR3nt: TGTGCCAGCAGCTTGGTGGACAGGGGCCGCGAGCAGTACTTC; CDR3aa: CASSLVDRGREQYF
j_gene: TRBJ2-5; abundance: -; len: 17; d_gene: -; v_gene: TRBV4-1; CDR3nt: TGCGCCAGCAGCCTTTTGGGTCTGGGCGACAGGAGTGAGACCCAGTACTTC; CDR3aa: CASSLLGLGDRSETQYF
j_gene: TRBJ1-1; abundance: -; len: 13; d_gene: -; v_gene: TRBV19; CDR3nt: TGTGCCAGTAGTACACAGGTGAACACTGAAGCTTTCTTT; CDR3aa: CASSTQVNTEAFF
j_gene: TRBJ2-3; abundance: -; len: 13; d_gene: -; v_gene: TRBV7-2; CDR3nt: TGTGCCAGCAGCTTAGTGCGGCGGGATACGCAGTATTTT; CDR3aa: CASSLVRRDTQYF
j_gene: TRBJ2-2; abundance: few; len: 15; d_gene: -; v_gene: TRBV4-1; CDR3nt: TGCGCCAGCAGCCAAAACAGGATAAACACCGGGGAGCTGTTTTTT; CDR3aa: CASSQNRINTGELFF
j_gene: TRBJ1-1; abundance: -; len: 16; d_gene: -; v_gene: TRBV19; CDR3nt: TGTGCCAGTAGTCGCGGCAGGGGCGAAATGAACACTGAAGCTTTCTTT; CDR3aa: CASSRGRGEMNTEAFF
j_gene: TRBJ1-2; abundance: -; len: 13; d_gene: -; v_gene: TRBV28; CDR3nt: TGTGCCAGCAGACCTCGACAGTACTATGGCTACACCTTC; CDR3aa: CASRPRQYYGYTF
j_gene: TRBJ2-1; abundance: -; len: 16; d_gene: -; v_gene: TRBV18; CDR3nt: TGTGCCAGCTCACCGCAGGTGGGACATACCCGCAATGAGCAGTTCTTC; CDR3aa: CASSPQVGHTRNEQFF
j_gene: TRBJ2-2; abundance: -; len: 16; d_gene: TRBD1; v_gene: TRBV28; CDR3nt: TGTGCCAGCAGTTTGACAGGGTCTAGGTGGGCCCGGGAGCTGTTTTTT; CDR3aa: CASSLTGSRWARELFF